The 30 T cell receptor beta chains listed next were all sequenced from one sample in a study of T cell repertoires in cytomegalovirus infection. Which antigens these TCRs recognize remains unknown. TCRdb passed the reads through MiXCR, listing each CDR3 protein once. The sample comprises roughly 150,000 distinct CDR3 sequences, about 20% of which are singletons, and roughly 25% rests with the top ten. Sequenced material: CD8+ T cells from cultured PBMCs, taken from culture after CMV antigen stimulation. These receptors all stem from a human donor in good health (CMV status not recorded). Some clones in this sample may be carry-over from other donors' samples.

This clonotype occurred a few times. This rearrangement joins TRBV7-2 to TRBJ1-5, with a possible D match to TRBD1 (6 bases). This CDR3 is built from 15 residues. The germline V gene encodes CDR1 SGHTA and CDR2 FQGNSA. V shed 2 bases and J shed 5 bases, with 13 bases lying between them. Here the CDR3 DNA reads TGTGCCAGCAGCTTAAACAGGGATGCTTATCAGCCCCAGCATTTT. Its protein product is CASSLNRDAYQPQHF.

The chain recombines TRBV20-1 with TRBJ1-1; 8 bases fit TRBD1. With 4 bases clipped from V and 2 bases from J, the junction kept 12 bases outside the gene matches. Germline V gene data show CDR1 as DFQATT and CDR2 as SNEGSKA (reference sequence). The CDR3 contains 16 residues. The CDR3 region is CSAKGTGARRNTEAFF. The CDR3 nucleotides read TGCAGTGCTAAGGGGACAGGCGCTAGGCGTAACACTGAAGCTTTCTTT.

J is TRBJ1-1 and V is TRBV9; D uncertain. The CDR3 contains 14 residues. V lost 3 bases and J 1 base, leaving 10 bases between the germline ends. In germline, CDR1 is SGDLS, CDR2 YYNGEE. In DNA form, the CDR3 reads TGTGCCAGCAGCGCCCCAAAGGGGAACACTGAAGCTTTCTTT. Its translation: CASSAPKGNTEAFF.

V and J are TRBV6-5 and TRBJ2-2, with 9 bases identical to TRBD1. The length of the CDR3 is 17 residues. The germline gives CDR1 MNHEY, CDR2 SVGAGI. Germline trimming cut 6 bases from V and 1 base from J; bases unmatched to any gene: 9. The CDR3: CASSGTGTELNTGELFF. The DNA of the CDR3 is TGTGCCAGCAGCGGGACAGGGACTGAACTGAACACCGGGGAGCTGTTTTTT.

This clonotype was observed a handful of times. The chain has TRBV27 and TRBJ1-5, with D maybe TRBD1 (5 bases). The CDR3 is made up of 14 amino acids. V shed 2 bases and J shed 3 bases, with 8 bases lying between them. Looked up from germline, CDR1 is MNHEY and CDR2 is SMNVEV (reference sequence). The CDR3: CASSLRGNNQPQHF. The CDR3, as DNA: TGTGCCAGCAGTTTACGGGGGAACAATCAGCCCCAGCATTTT.

This chain uses TRBV7-2 with TRBJ2-7; D remains ambiguous. Germline V lookup: CDR1 SGHTA, CDR2 FQGNSA. The CDR3 covers 16 residues. V lost 5 bases and J 3 bases, leaving 20 bases between the germline ends. The CDR3 DNA reads TGTGCCAGCAGCCCCCGGCATATTGGCAGGAACTACGAGCAGTACTTC. Translation gives CASSPRHIGRNYEQYF. The entire variable domain, with the rest obtained from reference TRBV7-2 and TRBJ2-7, is as follows: GAGVSQSPSNKVTEKGKDVELRCDPISGHTALYWYRQSLGQGLEFLIYFQGNSAPDKSGLPSDRFSAERTGGSVSTLTIQRTQQEDSAVYLCASSPRHIGRNYEQYFGPGTRLTVT.

This clonotype has only a few counts. V usage is TRBV6-2 or TRBV6-3 and J usage is TRBJ2-7; D unresolved. Germline CDR1 is MNHEY and CDR2 is SVGEGT. The CDR3 sequence is 15 residues long. The V and J ends lost 8 bases and 0 bases respectively, with 17 bases between them. Here the CDR3 reads CASSYRTGSSYEQYF. DNA of the CDR3: TGTGCCAGCTCATATCGGACGGGCAGCTCCTACGAGCAGTACTTC.

This chain links TRBV6-6 with TRBJ2-5, with 8 bases fitting TRBD2. V gave up 8 bases and J gave up 1 base; unmatched junction bases: 3. The CDR3 covers 13 residues. In germline, CDR1 is MNHNY, CDR2 SVGAGI (reference sequence). CDR3 loop: CASRGGSQETQYF. CDR3 DNA sequence: TGTGCCAGCCGGGGGGGGTCCCAAGAGACCCAGTACTTC.

The CDR3 DNA follows: TGTGCCAGCGGTTCAGGCGGGGGGCTCTACGAGCAGTACTTC. Amino acids: CASGSGGGLYEQYF. This chain joins TRBV12-3 or TRBV12-4 and TRBJ2-7, with 8 bases aligning to TRBD2. V lost 8 bases, J lost 3 bases, and 9 bases stayed unmatched. The CDR3 consists of 14 residues.

This clonotype has ten or more counts. This rearrangement joins TRBV19 to TRBJ2-1; D ambiguous. Germline values: CDR1 LNHDA, CDR2 SQIVND (reference sequence). The CDR3 runs to 13 residues. Trimming cost V 3 bases and J 10 bases, with 13 bases left between them. DNA for the CDR3: TGTGCCAGTAGTATGGGATCGCTTGTAGAGCAGTTCTTC. Its protein product is CASSMGSLVEQFF.

This clonotype was seen once. The chain is built from TRBV2 and TRBJ1-2; no firm D call. CDR1 is SNHLY, CDR2 FYNNEI, per germline. The CDR3 is 11 residues long. Trimming pared 3 bases from V and 7 bases from J, leaving 6 bases between. The CDR3 sequence: CASSDRSGYTF. The DNA of the CDR3 is TGTGCCAGCAGTGACCGGAGTGGCTACACCTTC.

This chain links TRBV6-5 with TRBJ1-2, with a tentative D call TRBD1 (5 bases). V shed 2 bases and J shed 7 bases, with 17 bases lying between them. Germline V gives CDR1 MNHEY, CDR2 SVGAGI. The CDR3 covers 15 residues. The CDR3 spells CASSYLGDGSGGYTF. For the CDR3, the DNA is TGTGCCAGCAGTTACCTCGGGGACGGGTCTGGTGGCTACACCTTC.

This sequence joins TRBV4-1 and TRBJ1-4; D not certain. Germline V gene lookup returns CDR1 MGHRA and CDR2 YSYEKL. The CDR3 loop spans 14 amino acids. V lost 3 bases to trimming and J lost 4 bases, with 9 bases between them. The CDR3 is CASSQSTLNEKLFF. CDR3 nucleotide sequence: TGCGCCAGCAGCCAGAGTACCCTTAATGAAAAACTGTTTTTT.

The J gene is TRBJ1-1, the V gene TRBV4-1; D is undetermined. Per the germline V gene, CDR1 is MGHRA and CDR2 is YSYEKL. Trimming took 2 bases from V and 0 from J, leaving 16 bases between them. The CDR3 is made up of 17 amino acids. CDR3 amino acids: CASSQLPRADLNTEAFF. In DNA form, the CDR3 reads TGCGCCAGCAGCCAATTGCCTCGGGCAGACTTGAACACTGAAGCTTTCTTT.

There are a few counts of this clonotype. The chain combines TRBV7-8 with TRBJ1-2; no clear D. CDR3 length equals 12 residues. Germline-derived CDR1 and CDR2 are SGHVS and FQNEAQ. V was clipped by 2 bases and J by 8 bases, with 9 bases between them. The CDR3: CASSLSGLGYTF. The CDR3 nucleotides are TGTGCCAGCAGCTTATCGGGGTTAGGCTACACCTTC.

This chain connects TRBV2 to TRBJ2-7; TRBD1 aligns across 7 bases. Trimming cost V 7 bases and J 0 bases; bases outside gene matches: 9. CDR1 SNHLY and CDR2 FYNNEI come from the germline V gene. This CDR3 is built from 15 residues. This CDR3 reads CASTVARDSSYEQYF. The CDR3 nucleotides read TGTGCCAGCACCGTGGCCCGGGACAGCTCCTACGAGCAGTACTTC. The full variable domain, with the rest looked up from reference TRBV2 and TRBJ2-7, is EPEVTQTPSHQVTQMGQEVILRCVPISNHLYFYWYRQILGQKVEFLVSFYNNEISEKSEIFDDQFSVERPDGSNFTLKIRSTKLEDSAMYFCASTVARDSSYEQYFGPGTRLTVT.

The CDR3 reads CASSRTGPQGAGELFF. The CDR3 DNA is TGTGCCAGCAGCCGGACAGGGCCACAGGGGGCCGGGGAGCTGTTTTTT. V usage is TRBV7-2 and J usage is TRBJ2-2; 8 positions match TRBD1. The CDR3 covers 16 residues. Germline V gene sequence: CDR1 SGHTA, CDR2 FQGNSA. Unmatched junction bases numbered 11, after V lost 5 bases and J lost 6 bases.

This clonotype turned up a few times. In DNA form, the CDR3 reads TGTGCCAGCAGCTCCCGTTCTGGCACAGATACGCAGTATTTT. Its translation: CASSSRSGTDTQYF. V gene TRBV7-6 combines with J gene TRBJ2-3; no firm D call. This CDR3 has 14 residues. CDR1 is SGHVS and CDR2 is FNYEAQ in the germline V gene. Trimming shortened V by 4 bases and J by 1 base, and 9 bases separated the two germline ends.

This chain joins TRBV7-9 and TRBJ2-2, with 7 bases that match TRBD2. CDR3 length: 13 residues. Per the germline V gene, CDR1 is SEHNR and CDR2 is FQNEAQ (reference sequence). V dropped 5 bases and J dropped 6; count of bases not matched to a gene: 3. The CDR3 nucleotides are TGTGCCAGCAGCGCCGGACTAGCCGGGGAGCTGTTTTTT. It is translated as CASSAGLAGELFF.

This clonotype has only a few counts. The J gene is TRBJ1-5, the V gene TRBV28; D is unresolved. The CDR3 sequence is 13 residues long. The V gene's germline CDR1 is MDHEN and CDR2 SYDVKM. V was pared by 5 bases and J by 0 bases, with 5 bases between. The CDR3 DNA sequence: TGTGCCAGCAGTACTTATAGCAATCAGCCCCAGCATTTT. Translated, it gives CASSTYSNQPQHF.

This chain links TRBV19 with TRBJ1-1; D uncertain. The CDR3 length is 13 residues. The germline CDR1 and CDR2 sequences are LNHDA and SQIVND (reference sequence). Trimming took off 1 base at V and 4 bases at J, with 7 bases between the two ends. The CDR3: CASSIGGSTEAFF. CDR3 DNA: TGTGCCAGTAGTATAGGGGGTAGCACTGAAGCTTTCTTT. The variable domain in full, completed from reference TRBV19 and TRBJ1-1, reads DGGITQSPKYLFRKEGQNVTLSCEQNLNHDAMYWYRQDPGQGLRLIYYSQIVNDFQKGDIAEGYSVSREKKESFPLTVTSAQKNPTAFYLCASSIGGSTEAFFGQGTRLTVV.

This clonotype was recorded only once. The chain employs TRBV7-6 and TRBJ2-1; D is possibly TRBD1 (6 bases). The ends were cut back, 4 bases at V and 9 bases at J, with 16 bases in the middle. The CDR3 consists of 14 residues. From germline, CDR1 is SGHVS and CDR2 FNYEAQ. The CDR3 nucleotides read TGTGCCAGCAGCTGGCCCGACAGGCCGTTTGAGCAGTTCTTC. The encoded protein is CASSWPDRPFEQFF.

V gene TRBV7-2 combines with J gene TRBJ2-5, with 7 nucleotides matching TRBD2. Germline-derived CDR1 and CDR2 are SGHTA and FQGNSA. The CDR3 sequence is 15 residues long. V dropped 1 base and J dropped 5; count of bases not matched to a gene: 7. The CDR3 spells CASSLGATSRETQYF. The CDR3 coding sequence is TGTGCCAGCAGCTTAGGGGCGACTAGCAGGGAGACCCAGTACTTC.

CDR3 DNA: TGTGCCAGCAGCTTGCTGGGGGGGCTTAATACGCAGTATTTT. Amino acids: CASSLLGGLNTQYF. The chain carries TRBV11-2 and TRBJ2-3; D possibly corresponds to TRBD2 (7 bases). Germline V gene data show CDR1 as SGHAT and CDR2 as FQNNGV. The CDR3 contains 14 residues. The V and J ends lost 3 bases and 7 bases respectively, with 14 bases between them.

V is TRBV9 and J is TRBJ2-5, with D perhaps assigned TRBD1 or TRBD2 (5 bases each). Germline V gene sequence: CDR1 SGDLS, CDR2 YYNGEE. V lost 3 bases and J 10 bases, leaving 22 bases between the germline ends. This CDR3 comprises 15 residues. The DNA for the CDR3 is TGTGCCAGCAGCGCCGAGACCGGGACCCTTAGGGACCAGTACTTC. Translating gives CASSAETGTLRDQYF.

The table lists this clonotype with a few counts. V is TRBV6-5 and J is TRBJ2-7; TRBD1 matches 8 bases. In germline, CDR1 is MNHEY, CDR2 SVGAGI. The CDR3 length is 15 residues. The junction had 6 bases not matched to a gene; V was cut back by 0 bases and J by 5 bases. The CDR3 region has the DNA TGTGCCAGCAGTTACTCCGGGACGACAGGGGACGAGCAGTACTTC. It is translated as CASSYSGTTGDEQYF.

The V call is TRBV11-2, the J call TRBJ2-7; 8 bases align to TRBD1. The CDR3 runs 14 residues. The junction had 4 bases not matched to a gene; V was cut back by 4 bases and J by 2 bases. Germline V CDR1 and CDR2: SGHAT, FQNNGV. CDR3 loop: CASSSPQGAYEQYF. The CDR3 coding sequence is TGTGCCAGCAGCTCTCCACAGGGGGCCTACGAGCAGTACTTC.

Only a few counts were recorded for this clonotype. The rearrangement links TRBV7-9 to TRBJ1-5, with unresolved D. CDR1 is SEHNR, CDR2 FQNEAQ, per germline (reference sequence). The CDR3 length is 15 residues. Trimming cost V 1 base and J 6 bases, with 13 bases left between them. The CDR3, as DNA: TGTGCCAGCAGCTTAGGGCCAGTAGAGACTCAGCCCCAGCATTTT. Translated, it gives CASSLGPVETQPQHF.

This clonotype was observed a few times. The V and J genes are TRBV28 and TRBJ2-3; 10 nucleotides align to TRBD1. Germline CDR1 reads MDHEN; CDR2 reads SYDVKM. This CDR3 contains 16 residues. V lost 5 bases and J lost 4; bases outside the gene matches: 9. This chain's CDR3 is CASSPARDRGPDTQYF. The CDR3 DNA follows: TGTGCCAGCAGTCCCGCCAGGGACAGGGGCCCAGATACGCAGTATTTT.

CDR3 amino acids: CASSLDLAGGRHIQYF. For the CDR3, the DNA is TGTGCCAGCAGCTTAGATTTAGCGGGGGGGCGACACATTCAGTACTTC. The V gene is TRBV7-9, the J gene TRBJ2-4, with TRBD2 matching 11 bases. The length of the CDR3 is 16 residues. Per the germline V gene, CDR1 is SEHNR and CDR2 is FQNEAQ (reference sequence). J gave up 8 bases and V 1 base, and 7 bases lay outside the gene matches. The full variable domain, rest sourced from reference TRBV7-9 and TRBJ2-4, is DTGVSQNPRHKITKRGQNVTFRCDPISEHNRLYWYRQTLGQGPEFLTYFQNEAQLEKSRLLSDRFSAERPKGSFSTLEIQRTEQGDSAMYLCASSLDLAGGRHIQYFGAGTRLSVL.